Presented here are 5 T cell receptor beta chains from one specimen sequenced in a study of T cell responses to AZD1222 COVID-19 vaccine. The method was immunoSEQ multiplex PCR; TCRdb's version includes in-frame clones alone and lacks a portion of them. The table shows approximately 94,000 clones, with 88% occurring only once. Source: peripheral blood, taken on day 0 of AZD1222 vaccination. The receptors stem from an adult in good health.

DNA for the CDR3: TGTGCCCCTGGGGCTAGCGGGAGTGATGGGGAGACCCAGTACTTC. Amino acid sequence: CAPGASGSDGETQYF. This chain uses TRBV28 with TRBJ2-5; TRBD2 aligns across 10 bases. The germline gives CDR1 MDHEN, CDR2 SYDVKM. CDR3 size: 15 residues. J gave up 5 bases and V 11 bases, and 14 bases lay outside the gene matches.

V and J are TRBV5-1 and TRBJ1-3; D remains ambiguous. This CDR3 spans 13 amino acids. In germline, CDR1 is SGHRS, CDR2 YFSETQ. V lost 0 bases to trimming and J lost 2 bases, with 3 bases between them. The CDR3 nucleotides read TGCGCCAGCAGCTTGGATCCTGGAAACACCATATATTTT. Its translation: CASSLDPGNTIYF.

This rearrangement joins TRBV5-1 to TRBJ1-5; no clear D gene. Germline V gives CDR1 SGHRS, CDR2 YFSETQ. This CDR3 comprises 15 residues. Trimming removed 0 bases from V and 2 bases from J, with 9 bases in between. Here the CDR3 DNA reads TGCGCCAGCAGCTTGGCCGGGTCCCGCAATCAGCCCCAGCATTTT. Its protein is CASSLAGSRNQPQHF. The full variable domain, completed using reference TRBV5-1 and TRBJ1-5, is KAGVTQTPRYLIKTRGQQVTLSCSPISGHRSVSWYQQTPGQGLQFLFEYFSETQRNKGNFPGRFSGRQFSNSRSEMNVSTLELGDSALYLCASSLAGSRNQPQHFGDGTRLSIL.

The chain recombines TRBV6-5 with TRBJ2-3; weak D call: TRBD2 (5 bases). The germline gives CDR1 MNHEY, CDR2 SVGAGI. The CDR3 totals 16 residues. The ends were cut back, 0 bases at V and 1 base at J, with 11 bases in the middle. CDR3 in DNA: TGTGCCAGCAGTTACTCAGCCCTGGGAGGCACAGATACGCAGTATTTT. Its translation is CASSYSALGGTDTQYF.

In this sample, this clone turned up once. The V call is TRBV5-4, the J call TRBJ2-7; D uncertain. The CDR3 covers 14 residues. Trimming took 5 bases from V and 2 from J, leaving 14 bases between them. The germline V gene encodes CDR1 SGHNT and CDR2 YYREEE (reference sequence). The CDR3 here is CASSPDWDPYEQYF. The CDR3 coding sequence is TGTGCCAGCAGTCCCGACTGGGATCCCTACGAGCAGTACTTC.